The next 20 T cell receptor beta chains were all read from a single sample in a study of OX40 agonist ivuxolimab in advanced cancers. Method: immunoSEQ multiplex PCR; TCRdb's copy keeps in-frame clones and lacks some. This sample has 11,000 to 15,000 clones, with roughly 92% found just once. The input for sequencing was CD4+ or CD8+ T cells sorted from blood, taken in a trial of the OX40 agonist ivuxolimab. Every receptor here comes from an adult with an advanced solid tumor such as melanoma, head and neck, liver or kidney cancer.

The chain uses TRBV27 and TRBJ2-7; 10 bases agree with TRBD2. Trimming cost V 6 bases and J 2 bases; bases outside gene matches: 13. Germline CDR1 MNHEY, CDR2 SMNVEV (reference sequence). CDR3 length equals 17 residues. The CDR3 reads CASRRTSGSLRTYEQYF. As DNA, the CDR3 is TGTGCCAGCAGACGGACTAGCGGAAGCCTACGGACCTACGAGCAGTACTTC.

The gene calls are TRBV30 and TRBJ2-2, with D uncertain. CDR1 and CDR2 from the germline V gene are GTSNPN and SVGIG (reference sequence). The CDR3 extends over 15 amino acids. V lost 0 bases to trimming and J lost 0 bases, with 8 bases between them. CDR3 bases: TGTGCCTGGAGTGTGGCGAGCACGAACACCGGGGAGCTGTTTTTT. It codes for CAWSVASTNTGELFF.

Comments on this clone: The junction departs from the called germline gene at one end, perhaps through a read error. The CDR3 spells CASSLARHLNTGELFF. CDR3 sequence (DNA): TGTGCCAGTAGCTTGGCTAGGCATCTTAACACCGGGGAGCTGTTTTTT. The V gene is TRBV5-6, the J gene TRBJ2-2; D is uncertain. The CDR3 covers 16 residues. From germline, CDR1 is SGHDT and CDR2 YYEEEE.

V and J are TRBV2 and TRBJ1-5; 10 bases are a match to TRBD1. Per germline, CDR1 SNHLY and CDR2 FYNNEI. The trim removed 1 base at V and 5 bases at J, leaving 2 bases unmatched. CDR3 length: 15 amino acids. The CDR3, as DNA: TGTGCCAGCAGTGAAGAGACAGGGGGCTATCAGCCCCAGCATTTT. It specifies CASSEETGGYQPQHF.

The V gene is TRBV6-5, the J gene TRBJ2-5; perhaps D is TRBD1 or TRBD2 (5 bases each). Trimming cost V 4 bases and J 5 bases, with 14 bases left between them. The V gene's germline CDR1 is MNHEY and CDR2 SVGAGI. This CDR3 is built from 14 residues. The CDR3: CASSFSGSGETQYF. As DNA, the CDR3 is TGTGCCAGCAGTTTTTCAGGGAGTGGGGAGACCCAGTACTTC.

The chain uses TRBV13 and TRBJ2-1; the D call may be TRBD1 or TRBD2 (5 bases each). Deletions cut 2 bases from V and 5 bases from J, with 13 bases between. This CDR3 is built from 15 residues. Germline CDR1 is PRHDT and CDR2 is FYEKMQ (reference sequence). The CDR3 protein is CASSLLRDGNNEQFF. The CDR3 nucleotides are TGTGCCAGCAGCTTACTCAGGGACGGCAACAATGAGCAGTTCTTC.

V usage is TRBV7-8 and J usage is TRBJ1-1, with 8 bases identical to TRBD1. Per the germline V gene, CDR1 is SGHVS and CDR2 is FQNEAQ. V dropped 5 bases and J dropped 4; count of bases not matched to a gene: 9. The CDR3 spans 15 residues. This chain's CDR3 is CASSTRQGFGTEAFF. In DNA form, the CDR3 reads TGTGCCAGCAGCACCCGACAGGGGTTTGGCACTGAAGCTTTCTTT.

The chain employs TRBV19 and TRBJ2-7; 8 positions agree with TRBD1. CDR3 length: 13 residues. V shed 5 bases and J 8 bases; nucleotides not matched to a gene: 8. Germline V lookup: CDR1 LNHDA, CDR2 SQIVND (reference sequence). The CDR3 spells CASSVGTGRQQYF. The CDR3 coding sequence is TGTGCCAGTAGTGTCGGGACAGGACGGCAGCAGTACTTC. The full variable domain, its missing parts supplied by reference TRBV19 and TRBJ2-7, is DGGITQSPKYLFRKEGQNVTLSCEQNLNHDAMYWYRQDPGQGLRLIYYSQIVNDFQKGDIAEGYSVSREKKESFPLTVTSAQKNPTAFYLCASSVGTGRQQYFGPGTRLTVT.

Turning to this clone: In the same sample, other DNA sequences code for this CDR3. The chain has TRBV28 and TRBJ2-7, with 9 bases aligning to TRBD2. V lost 4 bases to trimming and J lost 0 bases; unmatched junction nucleotides: 7. In germline, CDR1 is MDHEN, CDR2 SYDVKM. The CDR3 length is 16 residues. The CDR3 loop is CASSSALAGDSYEQYF. The CDR3, as DNA: TGTGCCAGCAGTTCGGCGTTAGCGGGGGACTCCTACGAGCAGTACTTC. Drawing the rest from reference TRBV28 and TRBJ2-7, the complete variable domain is DVKVTQSSRYLVKRTGEKVFLECVQDMDHENMFWYRQDPGLGLRLIYFSYDVKMKEKGDIPEGYSVSREKKERFSLILESASTNQTSMYLCASSSALAGDSYEQYFGPGTRLTVT.

The rearrangement uses TRBV10-1 and TRBJ2-3, with a tentative D call TRBD1 (5 bases). This CDR3 spans 13 amino acids. CDR1 and CDR2 from the germline V gene are WNHNN and SYGVQD (reference sequence). Trimming cost V 3 bases and J 3 bases, with 7 bases left between them. The CDR3 DNA reads as TGCGCCAGCAGTGAAGCAGGGACAGATACGCAGTATTTT. It specifies CASSEAGTDTQYF.

The rearrangement links TRBV19 to TRBJ2-3; D possibly corresponds to TRBD2 (6 bases). The CDR3 runs 16 residues. The germline gives CDR1 LNHDA, CDR2 SQIVND (reference sequence). V was cut by 1 base and J by 0 bases, with 11 bases left in between. This CDR3 is CASSIAAGPSTDTQYF. CDR3 nucleotide sequence: TGTGCCAGTAGTATAGCGGCGGGGCCTAGCACAGATACGCAGTATTTT.

This clone was seen only once. The chain carries TRBV11-3 and TRBJ1-1; D call uncertain. This CDR3 is 15 amino acids long. The V end was cut by 0 bases, the J end by 0 bases, with 8 bases between. From germline, CDR1 is SGHNT and CDR2 YENEEA. The CDR3 sequence: CASSLDSYMNTEAFF. The CDR3 DNA reads TGTGCCAGCAGCTTAGACAGTTACATGAACACTGAAGCTTTCTTT.

The CDR3 nucleotides read TGTGCCAGCAGCTTAGGCCGTGGCAGGGGCGGCTATGGCTACACCTTC. This sequence encodes CASSLGRGRGGYGYTF. The chain recombines TRBV2 with TRBJ1-2, with D tentatively TRBD1 (6 bases). Germline-derived CDR1 and CDR2 are SNHLY and FYNNEI. This CDR3 region has 16 residues. The V end lost 6 bases, the J end lost 4 bases, and 21 bases lay between the germline ends.

The CDR3 DNA sequence: TGTGCCACCAGCACCGACCGGGACTGGGTGACCCAGTACTTC. Its translation: CATSTDRDWVTQYF. The V call is TRBV15, the J call TRBJ2-5; possible D gene TRBD2, 6 bases. The ends were cut back, 4 bases at V and 7 bases at J, with 16 bases in the middle. This CDR3 region has 14 residues. Germline CDR1 LNHNV, CDR2 YYDKDF (reference sequence). Filled out from reference TRBV15 and TRBJ2-5, the complete variable domain reads DAMVIQNPRYQVTQFGKPVTLSCSQTLNHNVMYWYQQKSSQAPKLLFHYYDKDFNNEADTPDNFQSRRPNTSFCFLDIRSPGLGDTAMYLCATSTDRDWVTQYFGPGTRLLVL.

This clone came up a few times. This rearrangement joins TRBV29-1 to TRBJ2-1, with 8 bases matching TRBD2. Trimming took 4 bases from V and 7 from J; bases not matched to a gene: 6. Germline CDR1 is SQVTM and CDR2 is ANQGSEA. This CDR3 has 13 amino acids. The CDR3 is CSVAGGPTNEQFF. Here the CDR3 DNA reads TGCAGCGTTGCGGGGGGGCCAACGAATGAGCAGTTCTTC.

V usage is TRBV4-3 and J usage is TRBJ1-1, with D possibly TRBD1 on 6 matching bases. Deletions cut 0 bases from V and 3 bases from J, with 11 bases between. Per germline, CDR1 LGHNA and CDR2 YSLEER. The CDR3 runs 15 residues. Written as DNA, the CDR3 is TGCGCCAGCAGCCAAGACGGGGACATTTACACTGAAGCTTTCTTT. Residues: CASSQDGDIYTEAFF.

The CDR3 DNA follows: TGCGCCAGCAGCCAAGACAATCAGCCCCAGCATTTT. Amino acids: CASSQDNQPQHF. V gene TRBV4-1 combines with J gene TRBJ1-5; D is undetermined. V lost 0 bases and J 3 bases, leaving 0 bases between the germline ends. The CDR3 is 12 amino acids. Per the germline V gene, CDR1 is MGHRA and CDR2 is YSYEKL.

This clone occurred once. This chain uses TRBV29-1 with TRBJ2-7; 7 nucleotides align to TRBD1. Germline V gives CDR1 SQVTM, CDR2 ANQGSEA. CDR3 length: 14 residues. V dropped 5 bases and J dropped 3; count of bases not matched to a gene: 10. The CDR3 here is CSVREGTALYEQYF. The CDR3 bases are TGCAGCGTTCGAGAAGGGACAGCCCTCTACGAGCAGTACTTC.

For the CDR3, the DNA is TGCGCCAGCAGCTCCGGGACGGCGAGCCGAGGTTCGGCCAATGAAAAACTGTTTTTT. Its protein product is CASSSGTASRGSANEKLFF. J is TRBJ1-4 and V is TRBV5-1; weak D call: TRBD1 (5 bases). V lost 3 bases, J lost 5 bases, and 26 bases lay in between. This CDR3 has 19 residues. Germline values: CDR1 SGHRS, CDR2 YFSETQ. Full variable domain (missing parts from reference TRBV5-1 and TRBJ1-4): KAGVTQTPRYLIKTRGQQVTLSCSPISGHRSVSWYQQTPGQGLQFLFEYFSETQRNKGNFPGRFSGRQFSNSRSEMNVSTLELGDSALYLCASSSGTASRGSANEKLFFGSGTQLSVL.

CDR3 DNA: TGTGCCAGCAGCGCCGACAGGGGCGAGCAGTACTTC. Protein: CASSADRGEQYF. The chain recombines TRBV7-9 with TRBJ2-7; 8 bases fit TRBD1. J lost 6 bases, V lost 5 bases, and 3 bases had no gene match. Germline values: CDR1 SEHNR, CDR2 FQNEAQ (reference sequence). This CDR3 has 12 residues.